A selection of T cell receptor beta chains follows, all from one sample in a study of shared clonotypes between healthy human individuals. Generated by immunoSEQ multiplex PCR, the TCRdb table keeps only in-frame clones and is missing some. The sample comprises more than 550,000 clones, over 55% of which are singletons, and approximately 1.7% rests with the top ten. The material sequenced was memory CD4+ T cells sorted from blood. Every receptor here comes from a woman younger than 45 in good health. The CDR3 runs from the conserved cysteine through the conserved F or W. A D gene is named only where the DNA matches it firmly. Only some rows state a clone size, as once, few, many or a class for expanded clones.

CDR3: CASSQTVYYGYTF
DNA: TGTGCCAGCAGCCAAACAGTCTACTATGGCTACACCTTC
size: NA
V: TRBV14
J: TRBJ1-2
D: NA

CDR3: CASSPWRGDTQYF
DNA: TGTGCCAGCAGCCCCTGGAGGGGGGATACGCAGTATTTT
size: NA
V: TRBV6-5
J: TRBJ2-3
D: NA

CDR3: CATEFRATGELFF
DNA: TGTGCCACCGAATTCAGGGCCACCGGGGAGCTGTTTTTT
size: NA
V: TRBV15
J: TRBJ2-2
D: NA

CDR3: CASSPQRDSYEQYF
DNA: TGTGCCAGCAGTCCCCAAAGGGACAGCTACGAGCAGTACTTC
size: once
V: TRBV6-5
J: TRBJ2-7
D: TRBD1

CDR3: CASSSLAGSGDTQYF
DNA: TGTGCCAGCAGCTCCCTAGCGGGATCAGGAGATACGCAGTATTTT
size: NA
V: TRBV13
J: TRBJ2-3
D: TRBD2

CDR3: CASSFWVRGGTYEQYF
DNA: TGTGCCAGCAGTTTTTGGGTTCGGGGCGGGACGTACGAGCAGTACTTC
size: NA
V: TRBV28
J: TRBJ2-7
D: NA

CDR3: CASTTGPFYGYTF
DNA: TGTGCCAGCACAACCGGGCCCTTCTATGGCTACACCTTC
size: NA
V: TRBV6-6
J: TRBJ1-2
D: NA

CDR3: CASSLDRRAPGNTIYF
DNA: TGTGCCAGCAGCTTGGACAGGAGAGCCCCTGGAAACACCATATATTTT
size: NA
V: TRBV27
J: TRBJ1-3
D: TRBD1

CDR3: CSVPNEVGRTEAFF
DNA: TGCAGCGTTCCTAATGAAGTAGGTCGAACTGAAGCTTTCTTT
size: NA
V: TRBV29-1
J: TRBJ1-1
D: NA

CDR3: CASSQDFGTGGNEQFF
DNA: TGTGCCAGCAGCCAAGATTTCGGGACTGGGGGGAATGAGCAGTTCTTC
size: once
V: TRBV25-1
J: TRBJ2-1
D: NA

CDR3: CASSNRKSSGANVLTF
DNA: TGTGCCAGTAGTAACCGGAAGAGCTCTGGGGCCAACGTCCTGACTTTC
size: NA
V: TRBV19
J: TRBJ2-6
D: NA

CDR3: CASSSDRGLGYTF
DNA: TGTGCCAGCTCCTCAGACAGGGGGCTTGGCTACACCTTC
size: NA
V: TRBV28
J: TRBJ1-2
D: TRBD1

CDR3: CASSLAGLHNQPQHF
DNA: TGTGCCAGCAGCTTAGCCGGGTTACACAATCAGCCCCAGCATTTT
size: NA
V: TRBV7-2
J: TRBJ1-5
D: NA

CDR3: CASSQALLYEQYF
DNA: TGCGCCAGCAGCCAAGCACTTCTCTACGAGCAGTACTTC
size: NA
V: TRBV4-1
J: TRBJ2-7
D: NA

CDR3: CATQRGGTEAFF
DNA: TGTGCCACTCAAAGGGGGGGCACTGAAGCTTTCTTT
size: NA
V: TRBV10-3
J: TRBJ1-1
D: NA

CDR3: CASSASTDTQYF
DNA: TGTGCCAGCAGCGCCTCCACAGATACGCAGTATTTT
size: NA
V: TRBV9
J: TRBJ2-3
D: NA

CDR3: CASSIGSNQPQHF
DNA: TGCGCCAGCAGCATAGGATCCAATCAGCCCCAGCATTTT
size: once
V: TRBV5-1
J: TRBJ1-5
D: NA

CDR3: CASSPPGQGGTGELFF
DNA: TGTGCCAGCAGCCCACCGGGACAGGGGGGCACCGGGGAGCTGTTTTTT
size: NA
V: TRBV7-9
J: TRBJ2-2
D: TRBD1

CDR3: CASRLLSGNTIYF
DNA: TGTGCCAGTAGGCTACTCTCTGGAAACACCATATATTTT
size: NA
V: TRBV19
J: TRBJ1-3
D: NA

CDR3: CSVGQGESSGVNEQFF
DNA: TGCAGCGTTGGTCAGGGGGAGTCTAGCGGGGTTAATGAGCAGTTCTTC
size: NA
V: TRBV29-1
J: TRBJ2-1
D: TRBD2

CDR3: CASSDREDYEQYF
DNA: TGTGCCAGCTCGGACAGAGAAGACTACGAGCAGTACTTC
size: NA
V: TRBV7-8
J: TRBJ2-7
D: NA

CDR3: CASSFPGNGANVLTF
DNA: TGTGCCAGCAGTTTCCCGGGGAATGGGGCCAACGTCCTGACTTTC
size: NA
V: TRBV28
J: TRBJ2-6
D: NA

CDR3: CSARVLEKLFF
DNA: TGCAGTGCTAGAGTCCTAGAAAAACTGTTTTTT
size: NA
V: TRBV20-1
J: TRBJ1-4
D: NA

CDR3: CASSYDRGNTEAFF
DNA: TGCGCCAGCAGCTATGACAGGGGGAACACTGAAGCTTTCTTT
size: NA
V: TRBV5-1
J: TRBJ1-1
D: TRBD1